This entry lists 30 T cell receptor beta chains sequenced from one sample in a study of cytomegalovirus exposure and HLA in healthy donors. This PCR relied on a set of 60 Vbeta primers and 13 Jbeta primers. The protocol was immunoSEQ multiplex PCR, while the TCRdb copy is restricted to in-frame clones and leaves out a portion. Of about 110,000 clones in the sample, approximately 69% were seen once. Material for sequencing was PBMCs. Receptors originate from a man between 25 and 39 years old in good health and CMV-seronegative.

J is TRBJ1-4 and V is TRBV2; no firm D call. The CDR3 has 14 amino acids. Looked up from germline, CDR1 is SNHLY and CDR2 is FYNNEI. V was cut by 4 bases and J by 3 bases, with 9 bases left in between. CDR3 sequence reads: CASSAMGANEKLFF. As DNA, the CDR3 is TGTGCCAGCAGTGCGATGGGAGCTAATGAAAAACTGTTTTTT.

V usage is TRBV7-2 and J usage is TRBJ2-3; 9 nucleotides agree with TRBD2. Germline V gene data show CDR1 as SGHTA and CDR2 as FQGNSA. J lost 3 bases, V lost 9 bases, and 13 bases had no gene match. This CDR3 has 16 residues. The CDR3: CASSLGAGGPTDTQYF. CDR3 nucleotides: TGTGCCAGTTCCCTTGGCGCGGGAGGGCCGACAGATACGCAGTATTTT.

The genes are TRBV28 and TRBJ1-5; no firm D call. Germline assignment: CDR1 MDHEN and CDR2 SYDVKM. CDR3 size: 14 residues. V lost 6 bases to trimming and J lost 1 base, with 10 bases between them. CDR3 sequence (DNA): TGTGCCAGCAGACTAAGCATAAGCAATCAGCCCCAGCATTTT. Amino acid sequence: CASRLSISNQPQHF.

The V gene is TRBV5-6, the J gene TRBJ2-3; 15 bases line up with TRBD2. Germline V CDR1 and CDR2: SGHDT, YYEEEE. V lost 4 bases to trimming and J lost 5 bases; unmatched junction nucleotides: 2. This CDR3 is built from 15 residues. CDR3 sequence: CASSRGLAGGDTQYF. The CDR3 DNA reads as TGTGCCAGCAGCCGGGGACTAGCGGGAGGAGATACGCAGTATTTT.

The chain links TRBV19 to TRBJ2-7, with TRBD2 matching over 7 bases. CDR1 is LNHDA, CDR2 SQIVND, per germline (reference sequence). Unmatched junction bases numbered 8, after V lost 7 bases and J lost 2 bases. This CDR3 is 14 amino acids long. CDR3 bases: TGTGCCAGTACTAAAACTAGCGATACCTACGAGCAGTACTTC. Translating gives CASTKTSDTYEQYF. Supplemented by reference TRBV19 and TRBJ2-7, the full variable domain reads DGGITQSPKYLFRKEGQNVTLSCEQNLNHDAMYWYRQDPGQGLRLIYYSQIVNDFQKGDIAEGYSVSREKKESFPLTVTSAQKNPTAFYLCASTKTSDTYEQYFGPGTRLTVT.

The rearrangement uses TRBV11-2 and TRBJ2-7; 9 nucleotides match TRBD1. The CDR3 spans 12 residues. Germline lookup yields CDR1 SGHAT and CDR2 FQNNGV. V lost 6 bases and J lost 3; bases outside the gene matches: 0. This CDR3 reads CASRDRGYEQYF. The CDR3, as DNA: TGTGCCAGCAGGGACAGGGGCTACGAGCAGTACTTC. The full variable domain, rest sourced from reference TRBV11-2 and TRBJ2-7, is EAGVAQSPRYKIIEKRQSVAFWCNPISGHATLYWYQQILGQGPKLLIQFQNNGVVDDSQLPKDRFSAERLKGVDSTLKIQPAKLEDSAVYLCASRDRGYEQYFGPGTRLTVT.

The chain uses TRBV19 and TRBJ2-3; possible D gene TRBD2, 5 bases. The CDR3 is 17 amino acids. Germline V CDR1 and CDR2: LNHDA, SQIVND (reference sequence). V gave up 5 bases and J gave up 2 bases, with 20 bases separating them. The CDR3 DNA reads TGTGCCAGTAGTCCCTCGGGTGGAGCGGAAATCACAGATACGCAGTATTTT. Amino acid sequence: CASSPSGGAEITDTQYF.

This clone appeared a single time. At one end the junction does not follow the germline gene, possibly because of a read error. The V and J genes are TRBV7-9 and TRBJ2-1, with TRBD1 identical over 8 bases. The CDR3 totals 14 residues. Germline V gene sequence: CDR1 SEHNR, CDR2 FQNEAQ (reference sequence). CDR3 coding DNA: TGTGCCAGCAGCTTGCAGGGGGCTTCGGATGAGCGGTTCTTC. Amino acid sequence: CASSLQGASDERFF.

This chain connects TRBV9 to TRBJ1-1; possible D gene TRBD1, 5 bases. Looked up from germline, CDR1 is SGDLS and CDR2 is YYNGEE. Deletions cut 0 bases from V and 3 bases from J, with 12 bases between. The CDR3 spans 15 residues. This CDR3 reads CASSVGGGEYTEAFF. CDR3 in DNA: TGTGCCAGCAGCGTAGGAGGAGGGGAGTACACTGAAGCTTTCTTT.

The chain employs TRBV7-6 and TRBJ2-2, with 8 nucleotides matching TRBD2. This CDR3 has 15 residues. Germline CDR1 is SGHVS and CDR2 is FNYEAQ. The junction had 1 base not matched to a gene; V was cut back by 3 bases and J by 1 base. DNA for the CDR3: TGTGCCAGCAGCTTTACTAGCGGGAACACCGGGGAGCTGTTTTTT. Residues: CASSFTSGNTGELFF.

The V and J genes are TRBV4-3 and TRBJ2-7; 13 positions match TRBD2. CDR3 length equals 18 residues. Germline V gene sequence: CDR1 LGHNA, CDR2 YSLEER. The trim removed 0 bases at V and 0 bases at J, leaving 5 bases unmatched. CDR3 region: CASSQEMGLAGISYEQYF. DNA of the CDR3: TGCGCCAGCAGCCAAGAAATGGGACTAGCGGGGATCTCCTACGAGCAGTACTTC.

This clone was seen a few times. The CDR3 DNA sequence: TGTGCCAGCAGTTTACAGGGATCGATGAACACTGAAGCTTTCTTT. Translated: CASSLQGSMNTEAFF. This rearrangement joins TRBV6-6 to TRBJ1-1; tentatively, D is TRBD1 (6 bases). CDR1 and CDR2 (germline): MNHNY, SVGAGI (reference sequence). V was shortened by 4 bases and J by 0 bases, with 12 bases between the two germline ends. This CDR3 has 15 residues.

The chain combines TRBV5-6 with TRBJ2-2, with 9 bases lining up with TRBD1. Germline V gives CDR1 SGHDT, CDR2 YYEEEE. The CDR3 runs to 16 residues. Losses at the gene ends were 5 bases for V and 3 bases for J; bases not matched to a gene: 8. In DNA form, the CDR3 reads TGTGCCAGCAGTAGGGGACAGGGAGGAGACACCGGGGAGCTGTTTTTT. Amino acid sequence: CASSRGQGGDTGELFF.

This chain uses TRBV30 with TRBJ1-1; D possibly corresponds to TRBD1 (6 bases). V lost 5 bases, J lost 3 bases, and 7 bases lay in between. CDR3 size: 11 residues. CDR1 and CDR2 (germline): GTSNPN, SVGIG (reference sequence). The CDR3 reads CAWDRHTEAFF. CDR3 coding DNA: TGTGCCTGGGACAGGCACACTGAAGCTTTCTTT.

The V gene is TRBV4-1, the J gene TRBJ1-1; D perhaps matches TRBD1 (6 bases). Germline CDR1 and CDR2: MGHRA and YSYEKL. V lost 1 base, J lost 0 bases, and 21 bases lay in between. The CDR3 covers 19 residues. CDR3 in amino acids: CASSQATRGRGVVNTEAFF. DNA of the CDR3: TGCGCCAGCAGCCAAGCTACGAGGGGGAGGGGGGTTGTGAACACTGAAGCTTTCTTT.

This clone was seen a handful of times. The V and J genes are TRBV4-1 and TRBJ1-1, with D possibly matching TRBD1 (6 bases). V lost 0 bases and J lost 4, with 21 bases in between. Germline loops: CDR1 MGHRA, CDR2 YSYEKL. This CDR3 is 18 amino acids long. CDR3 bases: TGCGCCAGCAGCCAAGAAGGGGGTAGCCTCCAAACCTCCACTGAAGCTTTCTTT. This sequence encodes CASSQEGGSLQTSTEAFF.

The gene calls are TRBV6-5 and TRBJ1-6, with 7 bases fitting TRBD1. The CDR3 is 15 residues long. Germline CDR1 and CDR2: MNHEY and SVGAGI. Trimming cost V 2 bases and J 8 bases; bases outside gene matches: 6. The CDR3 loop reads CASSYGQGVDSPLHF. The DNA for the CDR3 is TGTGCCAGCAGTTACGGGCAGGGGGTGGATTCACCCCTCCACTTT.

Of note for this clone: The junction and the germline gene differ at one end; a read error may be behind it. The chain combines TRBV7-9 with TRBJ2-2, with TRBD2 identical over 11 bases. Germline V gene lookup returns CDR1 SEHNR and CDR2 FQNEAQ (reference sequence). This CDR3 has 15 residues. The CDR3 is CSSTPGLAVTGELFF. Here the CDR3 DNA reads TGTTCCAGCACCCCGGGACTAGCGGTGACCGGGGAGCTGTTTTTT.

The V and J genes are TRBV4-3 and TRBJ1-3; possible D gene TRBD1, 5 bases. Germline loops: CDR1 LGHNA, CDR2 YSLEER. The V end was cut by 0 bases, the J end by 4 bases, with 10 bases between. The CDR3 is 15 amino acids. The CDR3 DNA sequence: TGCGCCAGCAGCCAAGAGCTGGGGCCCGGAAACACCATATATTTT. Translation: CASSQELGPGNTIYF.

This chain joins TRBV4-2 and TRBJ1-2; D may be TRBD1 (5 bases). The CDR3 loop spans 13 amino acids. Germline CDR1 reads LGHNA; CDR2 reads YNFKEQ. V was trimmed by 5 bases and J by 4 bases, leaving 11 bases between them. The CDR3 loop is CASSYEGVYGYTF. The CDR3 nucleotides are TGTGCCAGCAGCTATGAAGGGGTCTATGGCTACACCTTC.

The sample holds a few counts of this clone. The rearrangement links TRBV27 to TRBJ1-2, with a possible D match to TRBD1 (5 bases). Trimming stripped 5 bases from V and 6 bases from J, with 19 bases between. The CDR3 extends over 15 amino acids. Germline V gene data show CDR1 as MNHEY and CDR2 as SMNVEV (reference sequence). The CDR3 bases are TGTGCCAGCAGTCGTACGGGGGATCCCTCCCATGGCTACACCTTC. As protein: CASSRTGDPSHGYTF.

The V gene is TRBV14, the J gene TRBJ1-6, with unresolved D. Germline lookup yields CDR1 SGHDN and CDR2 FVKESK. The CDR3 length is 13 residues. The ends were cut back, 3 bases at V and 6 bases at J, with 6 bases in the middle. The chain's CDR3 is CASSQYSNSPLHF. The DNA for the CDR3 is TGTGCCAGCAGCCAGTACAGTAATTCACCCCTCCACTTT.

A few counts support this clone. V is TRBV9 and J is TRBJ2-5; TRBD2 aligns across 8 bases. CDR1 is SGDLS, CDR2 YYNGEE, per germline. V lost 3 bases and J lost 5; bases outside the gene matches: 9. CDR3 length equals 15 residues. CDR3 sequence (DNA): TGTGCCAGCAGCGCGTGGGCGGGAGGCTCGGAGACCCAGTACTTC. Protein sequence: CASSAWAGGSETQYF.

The chain has TRBV9 and TRBJ2-3; the match to TRBD1 covers 11 bases. CDR1 is SGDLS and CDR2 is YYNGEE in the germline V gene. CDR3 length equals 15 residues. V lost 4 bases, J lost 3 bases, and 4 bases stayed unmatched. The CDR3 reads CASSLGTGGTDTQYF. In nucleotides, the CDR3 is TGTGCCAGCAGCCTAGGGACAGGGGGTACAGATACGCAGTATTTT.

The chain links TRBV2 to TRBJ2-7; D unresolved. The germline CDR1 and CDR2 sequences are SNHLY and FYNNEI. V lost 6 bases, J lost 2 bases, and 8 bases lay in between. The CDR3 runs to 12 residues. This chain's CDR3 is CASRVTPYEQYF. DNA of the CDR3: TGTGCCAGCAGGGTAACACCCTACGAGCAGTACTTC.

The chain carries TRBV5-4 and TRBJ2-7; 9 bases match TRBD1. Germline V gene lookup returns CDR1 SGHNT and CDR2 YYREEE (reference sequence). This CDR3 is 14 amino acids long. Trimming cost V 5 bases and J 3 bases; bases outside gene matches: 6. CDR3 sequence: CASRPAGQGYEQYF. CDR3 in DNA: TGTGCCAGCAGACCCGCGGGACAGGGCTACGAGCAGTACTTC.

The V call is TRBV19, the J call TRBJ2-4; 11 bases match TRBD1. The germline CDR1 and CDR2 sequences are LNHDA and SQIVND (reference sequence). This CDR3 comprises 16 residues. The ends lost 10 bases at V and 9 bases at J; junction bases unmatched: 17. CDR3 protein: CATSSGQGGGVGIQYF. CDR3 sequence (DNA): TGTGCCACCTCTTCGGGACAGGGGGGGGGTGTTGGCATTCAGTACTTC.

DNA for the CDR3: TGTGCCAGCAGCCCCTTAGTGCGAGAGACCCAGTACTTC. Amino acids: CASSPLVRETQYF. The rearrangement links TRBV11-2 to TRBJ2-5; no clear D gene. Germline CDR1 and CDR2: SGHAT and FQNNGV. V dropped 5 bases and J dropped 4 bases, with 11 bases sitting between them. This CDR3 region has 13 residues.

In this sample, this clone turned up a few times. The rearrangement links TRBV11-3 to TRBJ1-1; D is undetermined. The germline V gene encodes CDR1 SGHNT and CDR2 YENEEA. V lost 0 bases, J lost 0 bases, and 14 bases lay in between. The CDR3 is 17 residues long. In nucleotides, the CDR3 is TGTGCCAGCAGCTTAGATCAGTTGAGAGGGTTGAACACTGAAGCTTTCTTT. Its protein product is CASSLDQLRGLNTEAFF.

The chain combines TRBV5-4 with TRBJ2-1; weak D call: TRBD2 (6 bases). This CDR3 is built from 16 residues. V was pared by 4 bases and J by 3 bases, with 17 bases between. Germline CDR1 is SGHNT and CDR2 is YYREEE (reference sequence). The CDR3 DNA reads TGTGCCAGCAGCGCGGGACTCCAGTCCCACTACAATGAGCAGTTCTTC. As protein: CASSAGLQSHYNEQFF.